The entry below describes one T cell receptor beta chain. This clonotype was seen only a few times. Its antigen is currently not known. No base quality values were provided; no much bigger clone lies one nucleotide off. This specimen belongs to a study of spatial heterogeneity in lung cancer (dated by TCRdb to the late 2010s). As for the study more broadly: Beta-chain transcripts were consistently detected in greater numbers than alpha-chain transcripts, which likely reflected higher beta-chain transcript abundance. In the raw uncorrected reads, each unique combination of TCR and UMI appeared more than ten times on average. In non-small cell lung cancer, the study quantitatively compared TCR alpha and beta repertoires across several tumor regions, matched nontumor lung, and blood. The study linked features of the TCR repertoire to counts of nonsynonymous mutations, which were determined by whole-exome sequencing of tumor tissue. Both alpha and beta chains were TCR-sequenced in samples taken at surgery, namely 220 tumor regions, fewer than 80 matched nontumor lung samples and 45 to 60 PBMC samples. Findings and caveats that apply to the study as a whole: Confirming at a functional level the hypothesis that regional TCRs recognize regional mutations was considered to require additional single-cell paired TCR alpha and beta sequencing. Ubiquitous expanded tumor TCRs showed up in blood more often at tumor resection than at routine follow-up.

Library preparation used 5' RACE. Sequencing was carried out with a NextSeq 500. In the TCR library protocol, a unique molecular identifier was attached to each TCR cDNA molecule so that PCR and sequencing errors could be corrected. On the study's bioinformatics: TCR identification, UMI-based error correction and CDR3 extraction were all carried out with Decombinator tools. Expanded TCRs were defined as those above a frequency of 2 per 1,000, corresponding to the top 1% of the tumor frequency distribution. Each repertoire was subsampled 100 times to 5,000 TCRs, after which Renyi diversity was computed with the R vegan package. To build CDR3 similarity networks, amino acid triplet string-kernel similarity was used, and CDR3s were connected when their pairwise similarity was above 0.82. TCRdb itself trimmed the public reads at Q25 with fastp, ran MiXCR and retained productive beta chains. Rows with a matching CDR3 protein are joined into one entry that keeps the most common DNA and genes. The V and J calls and clone size are TCRdb's, not the authors'. Counted in this sample were 36,000 or so distinct CDR3 sequences; less than 5.5% of them appeared once. In total, the top ten clones hold less than 35% of the sample.

Taken from the germline V gene (reference sequence), the CDR1 and CDR2 loops are SEHNR and FQNEAQ. The CDR3 goes from the cysteine to the phenylalanine over 15 residues. Solely the CDR3 DNA is kept, with 45 bases framed from the first base. V is reduced by 5 bases and J by 0 bases, leaving a spacing of 13 bases between them. The time point label for this specimen denotes: sample taken at primary tumor resection. For TCR sequencing, whole RNA was extracted from tumor and nontumor lung tissue, or from cryopreserved PBMC samples, and no cell sorting was done. Samples were obtained from fewer than 80 patients with early-stage, untreated non-small cell lung cancer from the lung TRACERx cohort. Only patients for whom sufficient RNA was available from at least two tumor regions were selected for TCR sequencing.

The chain joins TRBV7-9 to TRBJ1-1, with the D gene not confidently named. Source: PBMCs, taken at surgery. This receptor was obtained from a female donor with early-stage non-small cell lung cancer. CDR3 loop: CASSPGRSVNTEAFF. The nucleotide sequence reads as follows: TGTGCCAGCAGCCCAGGTCGATCGGTGAACACTGAAGCTTTCTTT.